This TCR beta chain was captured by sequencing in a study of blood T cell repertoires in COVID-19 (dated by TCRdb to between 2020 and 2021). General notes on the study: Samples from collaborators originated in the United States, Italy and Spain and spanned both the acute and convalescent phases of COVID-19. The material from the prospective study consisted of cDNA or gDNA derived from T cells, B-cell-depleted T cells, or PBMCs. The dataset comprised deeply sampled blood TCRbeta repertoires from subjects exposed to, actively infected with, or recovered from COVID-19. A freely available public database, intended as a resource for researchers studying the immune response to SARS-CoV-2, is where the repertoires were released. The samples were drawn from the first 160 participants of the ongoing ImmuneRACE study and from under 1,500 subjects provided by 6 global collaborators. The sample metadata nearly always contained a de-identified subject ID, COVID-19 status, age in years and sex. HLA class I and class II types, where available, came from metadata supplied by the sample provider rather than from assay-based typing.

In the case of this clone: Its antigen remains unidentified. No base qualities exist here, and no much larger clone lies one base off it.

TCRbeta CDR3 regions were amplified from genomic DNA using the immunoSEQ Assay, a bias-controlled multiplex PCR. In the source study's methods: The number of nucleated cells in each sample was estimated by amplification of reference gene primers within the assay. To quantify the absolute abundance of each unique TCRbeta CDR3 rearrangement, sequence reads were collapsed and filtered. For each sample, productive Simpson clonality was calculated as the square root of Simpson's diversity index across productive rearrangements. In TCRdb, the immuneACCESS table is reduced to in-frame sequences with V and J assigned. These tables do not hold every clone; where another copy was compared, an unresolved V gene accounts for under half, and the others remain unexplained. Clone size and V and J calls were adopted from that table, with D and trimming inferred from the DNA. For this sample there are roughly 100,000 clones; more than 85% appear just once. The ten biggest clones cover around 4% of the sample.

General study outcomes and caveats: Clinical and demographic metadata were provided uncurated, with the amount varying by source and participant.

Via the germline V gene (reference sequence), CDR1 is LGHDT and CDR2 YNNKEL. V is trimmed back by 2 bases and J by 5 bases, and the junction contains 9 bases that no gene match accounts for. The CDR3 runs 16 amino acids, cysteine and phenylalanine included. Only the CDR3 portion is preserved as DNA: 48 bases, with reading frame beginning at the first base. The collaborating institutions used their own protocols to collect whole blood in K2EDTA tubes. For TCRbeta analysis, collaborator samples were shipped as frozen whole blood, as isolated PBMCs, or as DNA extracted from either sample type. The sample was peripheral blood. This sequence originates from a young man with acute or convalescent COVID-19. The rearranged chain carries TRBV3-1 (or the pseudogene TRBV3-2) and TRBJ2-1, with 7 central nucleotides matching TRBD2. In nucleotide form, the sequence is TGTGCCAGCAGCCAAAGGTATTTAGGGAGGGACAATGAGCAGTTCTTC. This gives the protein CASSQRYLGRDNEQFF.